Listed below are T cell receptor beta chains from one sample, sequenced in a study of T-cell memory formation after mild COVID-19. A single record per CDR3 protein comes from TCRdb applying MiXCR to the 5' RACE reads. The sample holds 400,000 or so distinct CDR3 sequences; about 20% are singletons and the top ten take approximately 8.1%. The specimen sequenced was PBMCs or a T cell subset sorted from them (not recorded which). These TCRs come from an adult woman who had mild COVID-19 (a few samples of this study predate the infection). Cell type and time point are not known. CDR3s include the opening cysteine and the closing phenylalanine or tryptophan. Fields, in order: CDR3 protein, J gene, V gene.

CDR3 protein: CASSLFGAGDEQYF
J gene: TRBJ2-7
V gene: TRBV18

CDR3 protein: CASSISNEQYF
J gene: TRBJ2-7
V gene: TRBV12-3/TRBV12-4

CDR3 protein: CASSQSLAGASTDTQYF
J gene: TRBJ2-3
V gene: TRBV3-1

CDR3 protein: CASSHTGTASYEQYF
J gene: TRBJ2-7
V gene: TRBV5-1

CDR3 protein: CASSQEGRQQFF
J gene: TRBJ2-1
V gene: TRBV3-1

CDR3 protein: CASSPGTRKSKRTPDTQYF
J gene: TRBJ2-3
V gene: TRBV7-2

CDR3 protein: CASSLEVQRYNEQFF
J gene: TRBJ2-1
V gene: TRBV7-8

CDR3 protein: CASSVFRPGRQNEKLFF
J gene: TRBJ1-4
V gene: TRBV7-2

CDR3 protein: CASSLGARGTEAFF
J gene: TRBJ1-1
V gene: TRBV7-9

CDR3 protein: CASSVVATLLNEQFF
J gene: TRBJ2-1
V gene: TRBV9

CDR3 protein: CASSLGRSAYNEQFF
J gene: TRBJ2-1
V gene: TRBV7-9

CDR3 protein: CASSVEDSNTEAFF
J gene: TRBJ1-1
V gene: TRBV12-3/TRBV12-4

CDR3 protein: CASSLRGLWDTQYF
J gene: TRBJ2-3
V gene: TRBV12-3/TRBV12-4

CDR3 protein: CASSSQLGQPQHF
J gene: TRBJ1-5
V gene: TRBV12-3/TRBV12-4

CDR3 protein: CASSLASRGRNEQFF
J gene: TRBJ2-1
V gene: TRBV7-8

CDR3 protein: CASSAGGGADTQYF
J gene: TRBJ2-3
V gene: TRBV18

CDR3 protein: CASSWAENTGELFF
J gene: TRBJ2-2
V gene: TRBV7-9

CDR3 protein: CASSASGGAGNEQFF
J gene: TRBJ2-1
V gene: TRBV2

CDR3 protein: CASSSIKAADRPYF
J gene: TRBJ2-4
V gene: TRBV7-9

CDR3 protein: CASSLTQRESYEQYF
J gene: TRBJ2-7
V gene: TRBV12-3/TRBV12-4

CDR3 protein: CASSRNPGQGNEQYF
J gene: TRBJ2-7
V gene: TRBV5-1

CDR3 protein: CASSRVPNTGELFF
J gene: TRBJ2-2
V gene: TRBV19

CDR3 protein: CASSEGADSGGYEQYF
J gene: TRBJ2-7
V gene: TRBV2

CDR3 protein: CASSTGFYEQYF
J gene: TRBJ2-7
V gene: TRBV12-3/TRBV12-4

CDR3 protein: CASSLEVVNTEAFF
J gene: TRBJ1-1
V gene: TRBV7-9

CDR3 protein: CASSSGNYEQYF
J gene: TRBJ2-7
V gene: TRBV12-3/TRBV12-4

CDR3 protein: CASSLAVGTREQYF
J gene: TRBJ2-7
V gene: TRBV5-5

CDR3 protein: CASSQRGTGVSDTQYF
J gene: TRBJ2-3
V gene: TRBV3-1

CDR3 protein: CAISGQGVWELFF
J gene: TRBJ2-2
V gene: TRBV7-2

CDR3 protein: CASSLDVGYSTDTQYF
J gene: TRBJ2-3
V gene: TRBV5-1

CDR3 protein: CASSWDSLDEQYF
J gene: TRBJ2-7
V gene: TRBV5-1

CDR3 protein: CASSLVARAGGVNEQFF
J gene: TRBJ2-1
V gene: TRBV7-8

CDR3 protein: CASSQAWAGVNYGYTF
J gene: TRBJ1-2
V gene: TRBV4-1

CDR3 protein: CASSSLRDDEQYF
J gene: TRBJ2-7
V gene: TRBV6-2/TRBV6-3

CDR3 protein: CASSANEGGDYQETQYF
J gene: TRBJ2-5
V gene: TRBV7-9

CDR3 protein: CASRAGGDFNEQFF
J gene: TRBJ2-1
V gene: TRBV7-8

CDR3 protein: CASSPPIGLEAFF
J gene: TRBJ1-1
V gene: TRBV18

CDR3 protein: CASSQRSGTEAFF
J gene: TRBJ1-1
V gene: TRBV3-1

CDR3 protein: CSAIQGNGYTF
J gene: TRBJ1-2
V gene: TRBV20-1

CDR3 protein: CATSRDGGEQFF
J gene: TRBJ2-1
V gene: TRBV15

CDR3 protein: CSARDQALARALSYNEQFF
J gene: TRBJ2-1
V gene: TRBV20-1

CDR3 protein: CASSQDSRNEQFF
J gene: TRBJ2-1
V gene: TRBV12-3/TRBV12-4

CDR3 protein: CASSVVAGGISTDTQYF
J gene: TRBJ2-3
V gene: TRBV5-6

CDR3 protein: CASRSGPSKNTGELFF
J gene: TRBJ2-2
V gene: TRBV6-2/TRBV6-3